These T cell receptor beta chains were read from a single sample in a study of beta chain features in type 1 diabetes. Here immunoSEQ multiplex PCR was the method, and the copy in TCRdb shows in-frame clones only, minus some. Seen here are 250,000 to 300,000 clones, 24% observed once, and the top ten hold over 0.01%. The sequencing input was naive CD4+ T cells from blood. The receptors were sampled from a woman in her 30s with type 1 diabetes. The CDR3 runs from the conserved cysteine through the conserved F or W. Fields, in order: V gene, J gene, D gene, clone size, CDR3 DNA, CDR3 protein. The D gene is left open where the match is weak. Clone sizes are given selectively: once, few, many, or a class where the clone is expanded.

v_gene: TRBV18
j_gene: TRBJ2-5
d_gene: -
abundance: few
CDR3nt: TGTGCCAGCTCACCACCAAGTGGGAGGACCCAGTACTTC
CDR3aa: CASSPPSGRTQYF

v_gene: TRBV30
j_gene: TRBJ1-1
d_gene: TRBD1
abundance: few
CDR3nt: TGTGCCTGGAGTGGCGACAGGGCCGAAGCTTTCTTT
CDR3aa: CAWSGDRAEAFF

v_gene: TRBV29-1
j_gene: TRBJ2-1
d_gene: TRBD1
abundance: few
CDR3nt: TGCAGCGTTATGACAGGGTCTAATGAGCAGTTCTTC
CDR3aa: CSVMTGSNEQFF

v_gene: TRBV29-1
j_gene: TRBJ2-2
d_gene: -
abundance: -
CDR3nt: TGCAGCGGCTCGGTACCGAACACCGGGGAGCTGTTTTTT
CDR3aa: CSGSVPNTGELFF

v_gene: TRBV7-6
j_gene: TRBJ2-2
d_gene: TRBD1
abundance: -
CDR3nt: TGTGCCAGCAGGTCCGGGACAGGGAGCACCGGGGAGCTGTTTTTT
CDR3aa: CASRSGTGSTGELFF

v_gene: TRBV15
j_gene: TRBJ2-1
d_gene: TRBD2
abundance: few
CDR3nt: TGTGCCACCAGCAGAGATCGGCTAGCGGCTACCTACAATGAGCAGTTCTTC
CDR3aa: CATSRDRLAATYNEQFF

v_gene: TRBV9
j_gene: TRBJ2-7
d_gene: -
abundance: -
CDR3nt: TGTGCCAGCAGCGTAGGTAGCTCCAGCTCCTACGAGCAGTACTTC
CDR3aa: CASSVGSSSSYEQYF

v_gene: TRBV21-1
j_gene: TRBJ2-7
d_gene: -
abundance: few
CDR3nt: TGTGCCAGCAGCAAAGCCGGAAAGACAGGGGCGAGGTACGAGCAGTACTTC
CDR3aa: CASSKAGKTGARYEQYF

v_gene: TRBV10-3
j_gene: TRBJ1-1
d_gene: TRBD1
abundance: -
CDR3nt: TGTGCCATCAGTGAGGTCGTCGGGACAGGGGGCACTGAAGCTTTCTTT
CDR3aa: CAISEVVGTGGTEAFF

v_gene: TRBV9
j_gene: TRBJ2-7
d_gene: TRBD2
abundance: -
CDR3nt: TGTGCCAGCAGCCCACCCTCGGGACTAGCCTACGAGCAGTACTTC
CDR3aa: CASSPPSGLAYEQYF

v_gene: TRBV28
j_gene: TRBJ1-5
d_gene: -
abundance: few
CDR3nt: TGTGCCAGCAGTTTGTCTGGACAGAGCAATCAGCCCCAGCATTTT
CDR3aa: CASSLSGQSNQPQHF

v_gene: TRBV18
j_gene: TRBJ2-1
d_gene: TRBD1
abundance: few
CDR3nt: TGTGCCAGCTCGGCCCGGGACAGTCTTTCGGTCGAGCAGTTCTTC
CDR3aa: CASSARDSLSVEQFF

v_gene: TRBV5-1
j_gene: TRBJ2-7
d_gene: TRBD1
abundance: -
CDR3nt: TGCGCCAGCAGCTCCCGGGACAGGGGACTCTACGAGCAGTACTTC
CDR3aa: CASSSRDRGLYEQYF

v_gene: TRBV5-4
j_gene: TRBJ2-7
d_gene: TRBD2
abundance: -
CDR3nt: TGTGCCAGCAGCCTTGGAGCGGTAGCGGGAGTAATGGCCTACGAGCAGTACTTC
CDR3aa: CASSLGAVAGVMAYEQYF